This T cell receptor beta chain was obtained from a study of CD8 T cells in Susac syndrome. Whole-study context: When their blood was taken, patients with Susac syndrome were therapy-naive, taking corticosteroids, or taking intravenous immunoglobulin alone.

RNA in amounts of about 0.5 to 1 ug was reverse transcribed with random hexamers. MiXCR, applied by TCRdb to the immunoSEQ multiplex PCR reads, yields one record per CDR3 protein. The profile shows around 170,000 distinct CDR3 sequences, roughly 95% of them singletons. This TCR derives from a human donor with Susac syndrome. Sequencing was performed on CD4+ T cells from PBMCs.

The CDR3 loop is CASSYRLAGGGITDTQYF. CDR3 in DNA: TGTGCCAGCAGTTATAGGCTAGCGGGGGGCGGGATCACAGATACGCAGTATTTT. The rearrangement links TRBV6-5 to TRBJ2-3, with 11 positions matching TRBD2. CDR1 and CDR2 (germline): MNHEY, SVGAGI. Losses at the gene ends were 3 bases for V and 2 bases for J; bases not matched to a gene: 10. The length of the CDR3 is 18 residues.